A selection of T cell receptor beta chains follows, all from one sample in a study of blood T cell repertoires in COVID-19. TCRdb keeps only in-frame clones here, not all; method: immunoSEQ multiplex PCR. Among some 220,000 clones listed, roughly 85% were seen once. Sequences were obtained from peripheral blood. All receptors derive from a woman in her seventies with COVID-19, enrolled during active disease. The CDR3 runs from the conserved cysteine through the conserved F or W. The order of the fields is D gene, V gene, J gene, clone size, CDR3 protein, CDR3 DNA. D genes are given only for firm matches. Clone size appears in some rows only: once, few, many, or a class for an expanded clone.

d_gene: TRBD1
v_gene: TRBV10-3
j_gene: TRBJ1-1
abundance: -
CDR3aa: CAIRRTGNEAFF
CDR3nt: TGTGCCATCAGGAGGACAGGGAATGAAGCTTTCTTT

d_gene: -
v_gene: TRBV7-9
j_gene: TRBJ1-5
abundance: -
CDR3aa: CASSSQTGPNQPQHF
CDR3nt: TGTGCCAGCAGCTCACAAACAGGGCCCAATCAGCCCCAGCATTTT

d_gene: -
v_gene: TRBV6-6
j_gene: TRBJ1-2
abundance: once
CDR3aa: CASSYSAVAAEAGYTF
CDR3nt: TGTGCCAGCAGTTACTCGGCAGTAGCCGCTGAGGCGGGCTACACCTTC

d_gene: -
v_gene: TRBV19
j_gene: TRBJ1-2
abundance: -
CDR3aa: CASSIPLRQTNYGYTF
CDR3nt: TGTGCCAGTAGTATACCCCTTCGACAGACTAACTATGGCTACACCTTC

d_gene: TRBD1
v_gene: TRBV5-4
j_gene: TRBJ2-5
abundance: -
CDR3aa: CASSRRPGTGGGETQYF
CDR3nt: TGTGCCAGCAGCCGACGTCCCGGGACAGGGGGAGGAGAGACCCAGTACTTC

d_gene: -
v_gene: TRBV10-2
j_gene: TRBJ1-5
abundance: -
CDR3aa: CASSELGAGGNQPQHF
CDR3nt: TGCGCCAGCAGTGAATTGGGGGCTGGAGGCAATCAGCCCCAGCATTTT

d_gene: TRBD1
v_gene: TRBV5-1
j_gene: TRBJ1-4
abundance: -
CDR3aa: CASSDGTGGTNEKLFF
CDR3nt: TGCGCCAGCAGCGATGGGACAGGGGGGACTAATGAAAAACTGTTTTTT

d_gene: -
v_gene: TRBV9
j_gene: TRBJ1-2
abundance: -
CDR3aa: CASSVYLQEISGYTF
CDR3nt: TGTGCCAGCAGCGTATACCTACAGGAGATTTCAGGCTACACCTTC

d_gene: -
v_gene: TRBV19
j_gene: TRBJ1-1
abundance: -
CDR3aa: CASKGIPHEAFF
CDR3nt: TGTGCCAGTAAGGGGATCCCCCATGAAGCTTTCTTT

d_gene: -
v_gene: TRBV5-6
j_gene: TRBJ1-2
abundance: -
CDR3aa: CASSFVSTGTYGYTF
CDR3nt: TGTGCCAGCAGCTTTGTGTCTACAGGGACATATGGCTACACCTTC

d_gene: -
v_gene: TRBV7-2
j_gene: TRBJ1-2
abundance: -
CDR3aa: CASSLLAESYGYTF
CDR3nt: TGTGCCAGCAGCTTACTGGCAGAAAGCTATGGCTACACCTTC

d_gene: -
v_gene: TRBV30
j_gene: TRBJ1-2
abundance: -
CDR3aa: CACTTTGGGYTF
CDR3nt: TGTGCCTGTACGACGACGGGTGGTGGCTACACCTTC

d_gene: -
v_gene: TRBV5-1
j_gene: TRBJ1-4
abundance: once
CDR3aa: CASSGGDGTEKLFF
CDR3nt: TGCGCCAGCAGCGGCGGGGACGGCACCGAAAAACTGTTTTTT

d_gene: TRBD2
v_gene: TRBV2
j_gene: TRBJ2-3
abundance: -
CDR3aa: CASSRTSGSDTQYF
CDR3nt: TGTGCCAGCAGTAGGACTAGCGGGAGCGATACGCAGTATTTT

d_gene: TRBD1
v_gene: TRBV30
j_gene: TRBJ1-2
abundance: few
CDR3aa: CAWSLGTGNYGYTF
CDR3nt: TGTGCCTGGAGCCTAGGGACAGGGAACTATGGCTACACCTTC

d_gene: -
v_gene: TRBV19
j_gene: TRBJ2-7
abundance: -
CDR3aa: CASSIRVSPLEQYF
CDR3nt: TGTGCCAGTAGTATCAGGGTGAGCCCGCTCGAGCAGTACTTC

d_gene: -
v_gene: TRBV4-1
j_gene: TRBJ1-3
abundance: -
CDR3aa: CASREAGGVSGGNTIYF
CDR3nt: TGCGCCAGCAGGGAAGCGGGCGGGGTAAGTGGTGGAAACACCATATATTTT

d_gene: TRBD1
v_gene: TRBV27
j_gene: TRBJ1-6
abundance: -
CDR3aa: CASTRETGINSPLHF
CDR3nt: TGTGCCAGCACCCGGGAGACAGGGATCAACTCACCCCTCCACTTT

d_gene: TRBD2
v_gene: TRBV5-6
j_gene: TRBJ2-5
abundance: -
CDR3aa: CASSLGAGGHRETQYF
CDR3nt: TGTGCCAGCAGCTTGGGCGCGGGGGGGCATCGGGAGACCCAGTACTTC

d_gene: TRBD1
v_gene: TRBV4-2
j_gene: TRBJ1-3
abundance: -
CDR3aa: CASSQDGTGENTIYF
CDR3nt: TGTGCCAGCAGCCAAGACGGGACAGGGGAGAACACCATATATTTT

d_gene: -
v_gene: TRBV3-1/TRBV3-2
j_gene: TRBJ2-1
abundance: -
CDR3aa: CASSPPGDPYNEQFF
CDR3nt: TGTGCCAGCAGCCCCCCAGGGGACCCCTACAATGAGCAGTTCTTC

d_gene: -
v_gene: TRBV19
j_gene: TRBJ1-6
abundance: -
CDR3aa: CASSIRDRNSPLHF
CDR3nt: TGTGCCAGTAGTATCCGAGACAGAAATTCACCCCTCCACTTT

d_gene: -
v_gene: TRBV15
j_gene: TRBJ1-1
abundance: -
CDR3aa: CATSIGRLRAEAFF
CDR3nt: TGTGCCACCAGCATCGGACGGTTGAGGGCTGAAGCTTTCTTT

d_gene: -
v_gene: TRBV6-1
j_gene: TRBJ1-4
abundance: once
CDR3aa: CASSEWTSATNEKLFF
CDR3nt: TGTGCCAGCAGTGAATGGACTTCCGCAACTAATGAAAAACTGTTTTTT

d_gene: -
v_gene: TRBV5-6
j_gene: TRBJ1-2
abundance: -
CDR3aa: CASSLDRQGNYGYTF
CDR3nt: TGTGCCAGCAGCTTGGACAGGCAGGGGAACTATGGCTACACCTTC

d_gene: TRBD2
v_gene: TRBV5-1
j_gene: TRBJ2-1
abundance: -
CDR3aa: CASSYPGLAGGPDSYNEQFF
CDR3nt: TGCGCCAGCAGCTATCCGGGACTAGCGGGAGGCCCGGACTCCTACAATGAGCAGTTCTTC

d_gene: -
v_gene: TRBV18
j_gene: TRBJ2-5
abundance: -
CDR3aa: CASSPRVSRETQYF
CDR3nt: TGTGCCAGCTCACCACGCGTAAGCCGAGAGACCCAGTACTTC

d_gene: -
v_gene: TRBV6-2/TRBV6-3
j_gene: TRBJ1-5
abundance: few
CDR3aa: CASSYEREGNQPQHF
CDR3nt: TGTGCCAGCAGTTACGAGAGGGAGGGCAATCAGCCCCAGCATTTT

d_gene: -
v_gene: TRBV19
j_gene: TRBJ1-1
abundance: -
CDR3aa: CASSKGLGYTEAFF
CDR3nt: TGTGCCAGTAGTAAGGGGTTGGGGTACACTGAAGCTTTCTTT

d_gene: -
v_gene: TRBV19
j_gene: TRBJ1-5
abundance: few
CDR3aa: CASARVNSNQPQHF
CDR3nt: TGTGCCAGTGCCAGGGTTAATAGCAATCAGCCCCAGCATTTT

d_gene: -
v_gene: TRBV29-1
j_gene: TRBJ2-7
abundance: -
CDR3aa: CSVDGGRLYEQYF
CDR3nt: TGCAGCGTTGATGGGGGCAGGCTATACGAGCAGTACTTC

d_gene: -
v_gene: TRBV5-6
j_gene: TRBJ1-2
abundance: -
CDR3aa: CASSLLDFNYGYTF
CDR3nt: TGTGCCAGCAGCTTACTCGATTTCAACTATGGCTACACCTTC

d_gene: TRBD2
v_gene: TRBV4-3
j_gene: TRBJ2-1
abundance: -
CDR3aa: CASSPGTSGPSYNEQFF
CDR3nt: TGCGCCAGCAGCCCTGGGACTAGCGGTCCCTCCTACAATGAGCAGTTCTTC

d_gene: -
v_gene: TRBV9
j_gene: TRBJ1-1
abundance: -
CDR3aa: CASSGPGHMNTEAFF
CDR3nt: TGTGCCAGCAGCGGACCGGGACACATGAACACTGAAGCTTTCTTT

d_gene: -
v_gene: TRBV7-9
j_gene: TRBJ2-7
abundance: few
CDR3aa: CASSQGAASGSYEQYF
CDR3nt: TGTGCCAGCAGCCAGGGGGCGGCTAGCGGCTCCTACGAGCAGTACTTC

d_gene: TRBD2
v_gene: TRBV7-2
j_gene: TRBJ2-1
abundance: -
CDR3aa: CASSHSGSTYNEQFF
CDR3nt: TGTGCCAGCAGCCACAGCGGGAGCACCTACAATGAGCAGTTCTTC